One sample yielded the 5 T cell receptor beta chains listed below, sequenced in a study of shared clonotypes between healthy human individuals. Profiling relied on immunoSEQ multiplex PCR, and the TCRdb table lists in-frame clones only, not all of them. The data show approximately 980,000 clones, about 80% seen once. The sequenced sample was memory CD4+ T cells sorted from blood. Subset reported: CD45RA-negative fraction. The receptors shown here come from a man between 18 and 35 years old in good health.

This clone was observed once. The CDR3 protein is CATDSLGEQYF. The CDR3 DNA reads TGTGCCACGGACAGTTTGGGCGAGCAGTACTTC. This chain joins TRBV25-1 and TRBJ2-7; perhaps TRBD1 as D (6 bases). V was cut by 10 bases and J by 6 bases, with 13 bases left in between. Looked up from germline, CDR1 is MGHDK and CDR2 is SYGVNS. The CDR3 spans 11 residues.

The V call is TRBV5-1, the J call TRBJ1-1, with a possible D match to TRBD1 (6 bases). V shed 1 base and J shed 7 bases, with 11 bases lying between them. CDR1 and CDR2 from the germline V gene are SGHRS and YFSETQ. The CDR3 totals 13 residues. This CDR3 is CASSLQGIGEAFF. The CDR3 DNA reads TGCGCCAGCAGCTTGCAGGGGATTGGTGAAGCTTTCTTT.

V and J are TRBV30 and TRBJ2-5, with no clear D. The J call may be faulty, since TRBJ2-7 better matches the DNA end. CDR3 length: 13 residues. Germline V gene lookup returns CDR1 GTSNPN and CDR2 SVGIG (reference sequence). Written as DNA, the CDR3 is TGTGCCTGGAGTGGTCGGCCTTACTACGAGCAGTACTTC. It is translated as CAWSGRPYYEQYF.

The chain combines TRBV11-2 with TRBJ1-6; D is unresolved. The CDR3 has 15 amino acids. V lost 5 bases and J 2 bases, leaving 10 bases between the germline ends. Germline V gives CDR1 SGHAT, CDR2 FQNNGV. For the CDR3, the DNA is TGTGCCAGCAGCCCCCGTTCGACCTATAATTCACCCCTCCACTTT. Translated, it gives CASSPRSTYNSPLHF.

CDR3 sequence (DNA): TGTGCCAGCCAACCGGGACAGCTTTTCGATCAGCCCCAGCATTTT. This sequence encodes CASQPGQLFDQPQHF. V usage is TRBV2 and J usage is TRBJ1-5; 7 bases line up with TRBD1. Losses at the gene ends were 8 bases for V and 5 bases for J; bases not matched to a gene: 12. Germline-derived CDR1 and CDR2 are SNHLY and FYNNEI. The CDR3 sequence is 15 residues long.